The 28 T cell receptor beta chains below were found in one sample sequenced in a study of beta chain features in type 1 diabetes. Sequenced material consisted of expressed TCRB transcripts (all of the isolated RNA was reverse transcribed). TCRdb's copy holds only in-frame clones and misses some; the assay was immunoSEQ multiplex PCR. The sample includes under 450,000 clones, more than 11% seen only once; the top ten take about 0.04%. The sequenced sample was naive CD4+ T cells from blood. The receptor set was obtained from a man aged 25-40 years in good health.

In its sample, this clone was seen a few times. The chain carries TRBV6-5 and TRBJ2-5; 11 bases line up with TRBD2. Per the germline V gene, CDR1 is MNHEY and CDR2 is SVGAGI. With 5 bases clipped from V and 4 bases from J, the junction kept 6 bases outside the gene matches. CDR3 length equals 15 residues. The CDR3 is CASSPYLAGGETQYF. The CDR3 coding sequence is TGTGCCAGCAGTCCGTATCTAGCGGGGGGAGAGACCCAGTACTTC.

The chain has TRBV7-9 and TRBJ2-1; tentatively, D is TRBD1 (6 bases). This CDR3 contains 13 residues. V shed 1 base and J shed 7 bases, with 8 bases lying between them. Germline V lookup: CDR1 SEHNR, CDR2 FQNEAQ (reference sequence). CDR3 region: CASSLVGQNEQFF. The DNA of the CDR3 is TGTGCCAGCAGCTTAGTAGGACAGAATGAGCAGTTCTTC.

V usage is TRBV7-2 and J usage is TRBJ1-6; 7 bases match TRBD1. The CDR3 has 15 amino acids. CDR1 SGHTA and CDR2 FQGNSA come from the germline V gene. V lost 2 bases and J lost 5; bases outside the gene matches: 3. The CDR3 here is CASSLLGQDNSPLHF. The CDR3 DNA sequence: TGTGCCAGCAGCTTACTCGGACAGGATAATTCACCCCTCCACTTT.

The V gene is TRBV9, the J gene TRBJ2-3, with a weak D call TRBD1 (6 bases). In germline, CDR1 is SGDLS, CDR2 YYNGEE. This CDR3 region has 14 residues. V lost 3 bases and J lost 4, with 12 bases in between. CDR3 sequence: CASSATGNADTQYF. The CDR3 region has the DNA TGTGCCAGCAGCGCAACAGGGAACGCAGATACGCAGTATTTT. The full variable domain, its missing parts supplied by reference TRBV9 and TRBJ2-3, is DSGVTQTPKHLITATGQRVTLRCSPRSGDLSVYWYQQSLDQGLQFLIQYYNGEERAKGNILERFSAQQFPDLHSELNLSSLELGDSALYFCASSATGNADTQYFGPGTRLTVL.

This chain links TRBV9 with TRBJ2-2, with D possibly being TRBD2 (5 bases). Germline assignment: CDR1 SGDLS and CDR2 YYNGEE. The V end was cut by 0 bases, the J end by 2 bases, with 11 bases between. This CDR3 has 16 residues. The CDR3 DNA is TGTGCCAGCAGCGTAGACATAGCGTCCAACACCGGGGAGCTGTTTTTT. Translated: CASSVDIASNTGELFF.

In its sample, this clone was seen a few times. The genes are TRBV9 and TRBJ2-3, with TRBD2 identical over 8 bases. Germline CDR1 reads SGDLS; CDR2 reads YYNGEE. With 2 bases clipped from V and 6 bases from J, the junction kept 11 bases outside the gene matches. The CDR3 is made up of 16 amino acids. CDR3 in amino acids: CASSVGSGAPTDTQYF. The CDR3 nucleotides are TGTGCCAGCAGCGTGGGTAGCGGGGCCCCTACCGATACGCAGTATTTT.

This chain connects TRBV2 to TRBJ2-1, with a possible D match to TRBD2 (5 bases). Germline CDR1 reads SNHLY; CDR2 reads FYNNEI. V lost 3 bases and J lost 6, with 21 bases in between. The CDR3 has 17 residues. CDR3 DNA: TGTGCCAGCAGTGATCTTTTCGGGCAGCGGAGGCTCAATGAGCAGTTCTTC. Protein sequence: CASSDLFGQRRLNEQFF.

This chain links TRBV30 with TRBJ2-2; 9 positions match TRBD1. This CDR3 is built from 15 residues. In germline, CDR1 is GTSNPN, CDR2 SVGIG (reference sequence). V trimming: 0 bases; J trimming: 4 bases; junction bases outside the gene matches: 3. The CDR3 coding sequence is TGTGCCTGGAGTGTGGGACAGGGCCTCACCGGGGAGCTGTTTTTT. Residues: CAWSVGQGLTGELFF.

In its sample, this clone was seen a few times. The V call is TRBV10-3, the J call TRBJ2-5, with a possible D match to TRBD1 (5 bases). V lost 10 bases and J lost 3, with 18 bases in between. The CDR3 runs to 14 residues. Germline V lookup: CDR1 ENHRY, CDR2 SYGVKD. The CDR3 DNA follows: TGTGCCACAAAAGACAGAAATCCTGAAGAGACCCAGTACTTC. Protein: CATKDRNPEETQYF.

V is TRBV5-6 and J is TRBJ1-2; possibly TRBD1 for D (6 bases). Germline CDR1 reads SGHDT; CDR2 reads YYEEEE. Trimming pared 4 bases from V and 5 bases from J, leaving 15 bases between. The CDR3 covers 14 residues. CDR3 nucleotides: TGTGCCAGCAGCCTACAGGGCCGGGGATATGGCTACACCTTC. It is translated as CASSLQGRGYGYTF. The variable domain in full, completed from reference TRBV5-6 and TRBJ1-2, reads DAGVTQSPTHLIKTRGQQVTLRCSPKSGHDTVSWYQQALGQGPQFIFQYYEEEERQRGNFPDRFSGHQFPNYSSELNVNALLLGDSALYLCASSLQGRGYGYTFGSGTRLTVV.

This clone was seen more than once but under ten times. This sequence joins TRBV4-3 and TRBJ2-2; 9 bases match TRBD1. CDR3 length: 16 amino acids. In germline, CDR1 is LGHNA, CDR2 YSLEER. Germline trimming cut 3 bases from V and 2 bases from J; bases unmatched to any gene: 4. CDR3 coding DNA: TGCGCCAGCAGCCAGAACAGGGGGCCAAACACCGGGGAGCTGTTTTTT. This gives the protein CASSQNRGPNTGELFF.

The chain carries TRBV5-8 and TRBJ1-1; TRBD1 matches at 10 bases. V shed 4 bases, J shed 7 bases, and the junction held 4 bases outside the gene matches. CDR3 length: 13 residues. CDR1 is SGHTS, CDR2 YDEGEE, per germline. The CDR3 is CASSGDRGLEAFF. CDR3 nucleotide sequence: TGTGCCAGCAGCGGGGACAGGGGACTTGAAGCTTTCTTT.

This chain joins TRBV6-5 and TRBJ2-3; 8 bases match TRBD2. Germline V gene lookup returns CDR1 MNHEY and CDR2 SVGAGI. The CDR3 has 15 residues. V was pared by 4 bases and J by 3 bases, with 6 bases of the junction left unmatched. This CDR3 is CASSLLAGKTDTQYF. CDR3 DNA sequence: TGTGCCAGCAGTTTATTAGCGGGGAAGACAGATACGCAGTATTTT.

J is TRBJ2-1 and V is TRBV4-3; 8 nucleotides match TRBD1. J was trimmed by 0 bases and V by 4 bases; bases with no gene match: 2. There are 15 residues in the CDR3. Looked up from germline, CDR1 is LGHNA and CDR2 is YSLEER. Here the CDR3 reads CASSPDRVSYNEQFF. The DNA of the CDR3 is TGCGCCAGCAGCCCGGACAGGGTCTCCTACAATGAGCAGTTCTTC.

This clone was picked up a small number of times. The chain has TRBV4-3 and TRBJ2-1; D is possibly TRBD2 (5 bases). Germline V lookup: CDR1 LGHNA, CDR2 YSLEER. There are 17 residues in the CDR3. Trimming removed 4 bases at V and 12 bases at J, with 28 bases between. CDR3 nucleotides: TGCGCCAGCAGCCCGATATCGTGGCTAGCCGAAAGGCTAGGGCAGTTCTTC. It translates to CASSPISWLAERLGQFF.

This clone was picked up one time. The chain uses TRBV23-1 and TRBJ2-7; D may be TRBD2 (5 bases). TRBV23-1 is an ORF for which the function is uncertain. Deletions cut 4 bases from V and 3 bases from J, with 10 bases between. CDR3 size: 13 residues. CDR3 DNA: TGCGCCAGCAGTCCTCCCGAGGGCTACGAGCAGTACGTC. This sequence encodes CASSPPEGYEQYV.

The chain couples TRBV9 to TRBJ1-4; the D is unclear. The CDR3 has 15 residues. V gave up 4 bases and J gave up 0 bases, with 10 bases separating them. Germline assignment: CDR1 SGDLS and CDR2 YYNGEE. CDR3 bases: TGTGCCAGCAGCCACCGGGATACAACTAATGAAAAACTGTTTTTT. Translation gives CASSHRDTTNEKLFF.

V is TRBV14 and J is TRBJ2-3; TRBD2 matches at 7 bases. The V and J ends lost 0 bases and 0 bases, in that order; junction bases with no gene match: 9. The CDR3 extends over 18 amino acids. Germline V gives CDR1 SGHDN, CDR2 FVKESK. The CDR3 sequence is CASSQEPGGPPSTDTQYF. CDR3 DNA sequence: TGTGCCAGCAGCCAAGAACCGGGAGGCCCTCCTAGCACAGATACGCAGTATTTT.

The chain uses TRBV6-5 and TRBJ2-5; perhaps TRBD1 as D (5 bases). V lost 11 bases and J lost 5, with 15 bases in between. The germline V gene has CDR1 MNHEY and CDR2 SVGAGI. This CDR3 has 12 residues. This CDR3 is CASRRVAETQYF. CDR3 DNA: TGTGCCTCCCGCAGGGTGGCCGAGACCCAGTACTTC.

The chain combines TRBV30 with TRBJ2-1; the match to TRBD2 covers 13 bases. Trimming cost V 0 bases and J 9 bases; bases outside gene matches: 2. The CDR3 loop spans 14 amino acids. Germline CDR1 GTSNPN, CDR2 SVGIG (reference sequence). Here the CDR3 reads CAWSVGLAGLEQFF. CDR3 coding DNA: TGTGCCTGGAGTGTGGGACTAGCGGGACTTGAGCAGTTCTTC.

In this sample, this clone turned up a few times. V usage is TRBV4-3 and J usage is TRBJ2-5; D ambiguous. Trimming removed 6 bases from V and 3 bases from J, with 11 bases in between. This CDR3 is built from 13 residues. Germline CDR1 reads LGHNA; CDR2 reads YSLEER. CDR3 DNA: TGCGCCAGCAGTTGGGGTAGCAAAGAGACCCAGTACTTC. This sequence encodes CASSWGSKETQYF.

Notes on this clone: One junction end does not reproduce the germline sequence, and a read error may be involved. V is TRBV7-9 and J is TRBJ1-1; no definite D call. Germline loops: CDR1 SEHNR, CDR2 FQNEAQ (reference sequence). The CDR3 spans 14 residues. Here the CDR3 reads CASSLRSQNAEAFF. The CDR3 nucleotides read TGTGCCAGCAGCTTACGTAGCCAGAACGCTGAAGCTTTCTTT. Complete variable domain (other parts from reference TRBV7-9 and TRBJ1-1): DTGVSQNPRHKITKRGQNVTFRCDPISEHNRLYWYRQTLGQGPEFLTYFQNEAQLEKSRLLSDRFSAERPKGSFSTLEIQRTEQGDSAMYLCASSLRSQNAEAFFGQGTRLTVV.

A few counts support this clone. The genes are TRBV10-3 and TRBJ2-5; TRBD1 matches at 9 bases. With V trimmed by 10 bases and J by 1 base, 4 bases remained unmatched. The germline V gene has CDR1 ENHRY and CDR2 SYGVKD. The CDR3 is 13 residues long. CDR3 DNA sequence: TGTGCCACCAGGGACAGGGCCCAAGAGACCCAGTACTTC. It yields the protein CATRDRAQETQYF.

The chain combines TRBV27 with TRBJ2-3; D remains ambiguous. The CDR3 covers 16 residues. V was shortened by 3 bases and J by 0 bases, with 13 bases between the two germline ends. Germline assignment: CDR1 MNHEY and CDR2 SMNVEV (reference sequence). The CDR3 nucleotides read TGTGCCAGCAGTTTCCGGCGGACGGCAAGCACAGATACGCAGTATTTT. It translates to CASSFRRTASTDTQYF.

This clone turned up a few times. This sequence joins TRBV2 and TRBJ1-4; TRBD1 matches 8 bases. The CDR3 loop spans 11 amino acids. Per germline, CDR1 SNHLY and CDR2 FYNNEI. The junction had 4 bases not matched to a gene; V was cut back by 11 bases and J by 8 bases. The CDR3 protein is CAGQGEEKLFF. CDR3 nucleotide sequence: TGTGCCGGACAGGGCGAAGAAAAACTGTTTTTT.

In this sample, this clone turned up a few times. The chain uses TRBV29-1 and TRBJ2-3; D uncertain. The germline V and J ends were trimmed by 3 bases and 9 bases, with 16 bases remaining between them. The germline V gene encodes CDR1 SQVTM and CDR2 ANQGSEA. The CDR3 totals 13 residues. This CDR3 reads CSVEALVSPTQYF. The CDR3 bases are TGCAGCGTTGAGGCCTTAGTTTCTCCAACGCAGTATTTT.

Only a few counts were recorded for this clone. The V gene is TRBV11-3, the J gene TRBJ2-1; 10 nucleotides line up with TRBD2. The germline V gene encodes CDR1 SGHNT and CDR2 YENEEA. Trimming removed 4 bases from V and 3 bases from J; junction bases left unmatched: 0. The CDR3 is made up of 14 amino acids. CDR3 DNA sequence: TGTGCCAGCAGCTCTAGCGGGAGCTACAATGAGCAGTTCTTC. It is translated as CASSSSGSYNEQFF.

This clone appeared a few times. The chain uses TRBV30 and TRBJ1-2; D may be TRBD1 (5 bases). This CDR3 has 13 residues. Trimming stripped 0 bases from V and 7 bases from J, with 12 bases between. From germline, CDR1 is GTSNPN and CDR2 SVGIG (reference sequence). This CDR3 reads CAWSVVQGLGYTF. DNA of the CDR3: TGTGCCTGGAGTGTTGTCCAGGGACTTGGCTACACCTTC.